One sample yielded the 3 T cell receptor beta chains listed below, sequenced in a study of T cell responses to AZD1222 COVID-19 vaccine. Sequenced by immunoSEQ multiplex PCR; TCRdb stores in-frame clones only, minus some. The sample records 100,000 to 150,000 clones, 80% to 90% being singletons. Sequenced material: peripheral blood, taken on day 0 of AZD1222 vaccination. Every receptor here comes from an adult in good health.

This chain joins TRBV6-5 and TRBJ1-2; possible D gene TRBD1, 5 bases. V was shortened by 6 bases and J by 2 bases, with 13 bases between the two germline ends. Germline CDR1 and CDR2: MNHEY and SVGAGI. The CDR3 consists of 14 residues. The CDR3: CASSPLGGNYGYTF. The CDR3 DNA reads TGTGCCAGCAGCCCCCTTGGGGGAAACTATGGCTACACCTTC.

Only one count was recorded for this clone. This chain uses TRBV21-1 with TRBJ2-7; the table names TRBD2, a call not compared with the DNA. TRBV21-1 is given as a pseudogene. CDR3 length: 16 amino acids. CDR3 loop: CASSKRREGGLYEQYF. CDR3 in DNA: TGTGCCAGCAGCAAGCGTCGGGAGGGCGGCTTGTACGAGCAGTACTTC.

The chain combines TRBV28 with TRBJ1-1, with TRBD1 matching 8 bases. Germline V gene sequence: CDR1 MDHEN, CDR2 SYDVKM. J gave up 4 bases and V 11 bases, and 15 bases lay outside the gene matches. The CDR3 loop spans 15 amino acids. CDR3 in amino acids: CARPTTGTGGTEAFF. The CDR3 DNA reads as TGTGCCCGCCCAACTACGGGAACAGGGGGCACTGAAGCTTTCTTT.